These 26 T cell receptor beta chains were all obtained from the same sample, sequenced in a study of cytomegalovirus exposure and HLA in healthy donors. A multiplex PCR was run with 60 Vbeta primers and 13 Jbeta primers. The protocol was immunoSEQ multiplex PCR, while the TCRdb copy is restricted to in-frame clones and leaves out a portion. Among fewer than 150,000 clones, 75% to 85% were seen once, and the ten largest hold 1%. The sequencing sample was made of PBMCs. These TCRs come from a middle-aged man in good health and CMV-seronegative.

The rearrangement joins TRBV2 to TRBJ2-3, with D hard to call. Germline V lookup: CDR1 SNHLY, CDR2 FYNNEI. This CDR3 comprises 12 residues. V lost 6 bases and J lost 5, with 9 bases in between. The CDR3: CASSYGGDTQYF. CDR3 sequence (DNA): TGTGCCAGCAGCTACGGCGGAGATACGCAGTATTTT.

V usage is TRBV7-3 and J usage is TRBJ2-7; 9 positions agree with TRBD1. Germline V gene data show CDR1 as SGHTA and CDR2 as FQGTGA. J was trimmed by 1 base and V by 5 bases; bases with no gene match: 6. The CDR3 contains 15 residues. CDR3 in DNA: TGTGCCAGCAGCGCAGGGACAGGGCTATCCTACGAGCAGTACTTC. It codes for CASSAGTGLSYEQYF.

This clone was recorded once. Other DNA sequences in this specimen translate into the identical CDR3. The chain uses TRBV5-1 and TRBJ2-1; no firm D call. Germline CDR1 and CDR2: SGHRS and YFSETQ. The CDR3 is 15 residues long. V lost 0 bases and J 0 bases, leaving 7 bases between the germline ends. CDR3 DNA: TGCGCCAGCAGCTTGGGTGGTAGCTCCTACAATGAGCAGTTCTTC. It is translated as CASSLGGSSYNEQFF.

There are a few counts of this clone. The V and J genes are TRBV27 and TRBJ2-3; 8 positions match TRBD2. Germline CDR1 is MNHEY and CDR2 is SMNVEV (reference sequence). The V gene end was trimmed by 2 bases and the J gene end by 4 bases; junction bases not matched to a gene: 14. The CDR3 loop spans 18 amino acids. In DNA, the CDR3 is TGTGCCAGCAGTTTAGGGGGAAGTCGGGGGGGGCCCCCAGATACGCAGTATTTT. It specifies CASSLGGSRGGPPDTQYF.

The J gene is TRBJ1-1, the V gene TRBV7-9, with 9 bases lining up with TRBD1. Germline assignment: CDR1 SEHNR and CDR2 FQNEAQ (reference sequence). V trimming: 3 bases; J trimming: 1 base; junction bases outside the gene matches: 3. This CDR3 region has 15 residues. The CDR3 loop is CASSFWTGANTEAFF. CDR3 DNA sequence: TGTGCCAGCAGCTTTTGGACAGGGGCGAACACTGAAGCTTTCTTT. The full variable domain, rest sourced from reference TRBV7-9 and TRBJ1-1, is DTGVSQNPRHKITKRGQNVTFRCDPISEHNRLYWYRQTLGQGPEFLTYFQNEAQLEKSRLLSDRFSAERPKGSFSTLEIQRTEQGDSAMYLCASSFWTGANTEAFFGQGTRLTVV.

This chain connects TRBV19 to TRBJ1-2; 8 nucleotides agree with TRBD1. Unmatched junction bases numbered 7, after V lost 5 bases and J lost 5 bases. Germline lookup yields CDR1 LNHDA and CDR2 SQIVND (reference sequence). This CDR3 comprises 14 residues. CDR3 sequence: CASSPRQGIYGYTF. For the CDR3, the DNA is TGTGCCAGTAGTCCCAGACAGGGGATATATGGCTACACCTTC.

The CDR3 here is CATSRERQGNTEAFF. The CDR3 bases are TGTGCCACCAGCAGAGAACGCCAGGGGAACACTGAAGCTTTCTTT. The V call is TRBV15, the J call TRBJ1-1; a possible D gene is TRBD1 (5 bases). With 0 bases removed from V and 1 base from J, the gap between germline ends came to 9 bases. CDR3 size: 15 residues. Germline loops: CDR1 LNHNV, CDR2 YYDKDF (reference sequence).

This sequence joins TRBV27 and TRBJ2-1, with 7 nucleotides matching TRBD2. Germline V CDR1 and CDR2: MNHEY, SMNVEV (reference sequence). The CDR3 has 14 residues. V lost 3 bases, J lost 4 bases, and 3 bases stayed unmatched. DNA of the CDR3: TGTGCCAGCAGTTTCCGGGAGGAATACAATGAGCAGTTCTTC. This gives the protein CASSFREEYNEQFF.

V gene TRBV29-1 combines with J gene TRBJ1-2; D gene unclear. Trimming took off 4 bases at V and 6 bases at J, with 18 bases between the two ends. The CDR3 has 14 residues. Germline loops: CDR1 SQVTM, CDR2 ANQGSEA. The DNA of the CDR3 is TGCAGCGTTGTGAGGGAAATGGAGGTGGATGGCTACACCTTC. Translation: CSVVREMEVDGYTF.

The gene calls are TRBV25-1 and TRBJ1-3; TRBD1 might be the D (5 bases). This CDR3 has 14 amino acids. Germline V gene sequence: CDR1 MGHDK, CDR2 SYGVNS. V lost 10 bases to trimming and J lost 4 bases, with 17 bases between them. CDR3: CATAVTGVGNTIYF. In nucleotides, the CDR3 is TGTGCCACGGCCGTTACGGGGGTGGGAAACACCATATATTTT.

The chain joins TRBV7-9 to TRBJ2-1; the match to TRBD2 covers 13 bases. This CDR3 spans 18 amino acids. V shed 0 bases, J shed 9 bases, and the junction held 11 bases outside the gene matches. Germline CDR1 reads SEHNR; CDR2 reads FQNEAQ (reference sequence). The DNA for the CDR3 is TGTGCCAGCAGCTTAGCCGCAGTACTAGCGGGAGGGCCTGGTGAGCAGTTCTTC. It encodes CASSLAAVLAGGPGEQFF.

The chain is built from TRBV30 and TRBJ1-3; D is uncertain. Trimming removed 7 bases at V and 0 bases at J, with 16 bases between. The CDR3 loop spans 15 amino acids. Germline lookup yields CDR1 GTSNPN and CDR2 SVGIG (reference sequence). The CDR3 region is CAFGWTPSSGNTIYF. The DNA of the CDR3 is TGTGCCTTCGGGTGGACTCCTTCCTCTGGAAACACCATATATTTT.

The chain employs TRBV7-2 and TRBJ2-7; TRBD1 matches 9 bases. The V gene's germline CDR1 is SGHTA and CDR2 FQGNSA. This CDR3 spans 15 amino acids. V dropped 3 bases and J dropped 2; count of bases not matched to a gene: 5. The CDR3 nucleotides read TGTGCCAGCAGCTTTAATGGACAGGGGCCCTACGAGCAGTACTTC. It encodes CASSFNGQGPYEQYF. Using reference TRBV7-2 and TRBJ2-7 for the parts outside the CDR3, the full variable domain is GAGVSQSPSNKVTEKGKDVELRCDPISGHTALYWYRQSLGQGLEFLIYFQGNSAPDKSGLPSDRFSAERTGGSVSTLTIQRTQQEDSAVYLCASSFNGQGPYEQYFGPGTRLTVT.

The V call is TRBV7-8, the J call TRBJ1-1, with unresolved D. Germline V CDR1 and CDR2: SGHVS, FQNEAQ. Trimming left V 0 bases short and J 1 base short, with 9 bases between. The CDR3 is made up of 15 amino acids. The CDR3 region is CASSLAQVGNTEAFF. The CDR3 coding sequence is TGTGCCAGCAGCTTAGCGCAGGTGGGGAACACTGAAGCTTTCTTT.

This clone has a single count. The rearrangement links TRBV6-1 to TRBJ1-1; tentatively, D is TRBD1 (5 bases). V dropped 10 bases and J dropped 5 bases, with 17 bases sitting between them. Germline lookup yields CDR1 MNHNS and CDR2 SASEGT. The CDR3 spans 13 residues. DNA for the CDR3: TGTGCCACCCAGGGAGGGGTGAGGACTGAAGCTTTCTTT. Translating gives CATQGGVRTEAFF.

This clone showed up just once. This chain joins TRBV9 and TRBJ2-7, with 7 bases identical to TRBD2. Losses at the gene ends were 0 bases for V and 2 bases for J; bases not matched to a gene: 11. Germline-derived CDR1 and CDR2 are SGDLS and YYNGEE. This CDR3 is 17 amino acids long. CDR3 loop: CASSVGSGAGVTYEQYF. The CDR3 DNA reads TGTGCCAGCAGCGTAGGGAGTGGGGCGGGAGTGACCTACGAGCAGTACTTC.

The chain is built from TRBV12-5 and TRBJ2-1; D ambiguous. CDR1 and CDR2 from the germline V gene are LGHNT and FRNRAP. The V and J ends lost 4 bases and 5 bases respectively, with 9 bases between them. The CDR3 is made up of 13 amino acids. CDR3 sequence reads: CASGSGPNNEQFF. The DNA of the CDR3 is TGTGCTAGTGGTTCTGGGCCTAACAATGAGCAGTTCTTC.

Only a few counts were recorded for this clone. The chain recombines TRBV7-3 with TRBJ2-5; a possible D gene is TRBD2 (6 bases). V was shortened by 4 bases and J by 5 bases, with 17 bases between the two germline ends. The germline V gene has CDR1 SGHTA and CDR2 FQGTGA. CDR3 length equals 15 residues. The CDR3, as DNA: TGTGCCAGCAGCTCAGGGACTTCAGGTGGGGAGACCCAGTACTTC. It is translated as CASSSGTSGGETQYF.

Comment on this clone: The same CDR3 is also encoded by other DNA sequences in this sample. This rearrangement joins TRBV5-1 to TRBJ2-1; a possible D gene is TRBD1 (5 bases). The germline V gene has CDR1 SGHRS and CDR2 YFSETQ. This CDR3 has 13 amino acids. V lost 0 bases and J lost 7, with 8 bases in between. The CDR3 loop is CASSLGGANEQFF. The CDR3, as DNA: TGCGCCAGCAGCTTGGGTGGGGCTAATGAGCAGTTCTTC.

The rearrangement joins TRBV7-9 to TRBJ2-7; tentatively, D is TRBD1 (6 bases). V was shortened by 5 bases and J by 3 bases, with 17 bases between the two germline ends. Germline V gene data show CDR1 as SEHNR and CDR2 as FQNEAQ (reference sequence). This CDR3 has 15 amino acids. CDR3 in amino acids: CASSLTGTYSYEQYF. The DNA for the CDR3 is TGTGCCAGCAGCCTCACAGGGACATATAGCTACGAGCAGTACTTC. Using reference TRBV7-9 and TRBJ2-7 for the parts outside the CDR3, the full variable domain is DTGVSQNPRHKITKRGQNVTFRCDPISEHNRLYWYRQTLGQGPEFLTYFQNEAQLEKSRLLSDRFSAERPKGSFSTLEIQRTEQGDSAMYLCASSLTGTYSYEQYFGPGTRLTVT.

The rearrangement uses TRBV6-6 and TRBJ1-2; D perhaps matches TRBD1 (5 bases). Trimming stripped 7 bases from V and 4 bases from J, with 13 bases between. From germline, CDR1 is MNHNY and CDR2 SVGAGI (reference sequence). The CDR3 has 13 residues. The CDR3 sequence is CASTLTDSYGYTF. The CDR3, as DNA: TGTGCCAGCACCCTGACAGACTCCTATGGCTACACCTTC.

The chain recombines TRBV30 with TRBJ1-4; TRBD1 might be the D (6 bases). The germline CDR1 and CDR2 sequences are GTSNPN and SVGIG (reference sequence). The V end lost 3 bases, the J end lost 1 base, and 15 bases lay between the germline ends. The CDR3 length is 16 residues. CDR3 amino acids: CAWRSRKDRTNEKLFF. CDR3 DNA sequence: TGTGCCTGGAGGAGTAGGAAGGACAGAACTAATGAAAAACTGTTTTTT.

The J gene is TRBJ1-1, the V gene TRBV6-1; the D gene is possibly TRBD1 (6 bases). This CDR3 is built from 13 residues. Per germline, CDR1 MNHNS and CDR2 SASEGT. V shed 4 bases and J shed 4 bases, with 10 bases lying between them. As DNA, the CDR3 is TGTGCCAGCAGTGCTGCAGGGGCCACTGAAGCTTTCTTT. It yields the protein CASSAAGATEAFF.

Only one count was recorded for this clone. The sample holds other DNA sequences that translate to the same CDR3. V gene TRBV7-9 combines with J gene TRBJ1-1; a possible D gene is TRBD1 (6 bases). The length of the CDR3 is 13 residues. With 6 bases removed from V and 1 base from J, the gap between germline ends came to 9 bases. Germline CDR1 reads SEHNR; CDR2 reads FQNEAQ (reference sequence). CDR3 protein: CASSRQENTEAFF. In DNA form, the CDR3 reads TGTGCCAGCAGTCGACAGGAGAACACTGAAGCTTTCTTT.

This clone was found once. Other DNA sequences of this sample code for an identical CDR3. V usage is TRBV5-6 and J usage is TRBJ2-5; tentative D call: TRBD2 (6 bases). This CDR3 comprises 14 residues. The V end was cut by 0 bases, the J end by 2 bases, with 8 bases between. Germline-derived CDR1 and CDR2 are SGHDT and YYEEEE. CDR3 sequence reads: CASSLVGGQETQYF. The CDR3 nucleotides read TGTGCCAGCAGCTTGGTTGGAGGGCAAGAGACCCAGTACTTC.

The CDR3 DNA is TGTGCCAGCGGTGCTAGCCCGGGGTACACTGAAGCTTTCTTT. This gives the protein CASGASPGYTEAFF. The J gene is TRBJ1-1, the V gene TRBV2; D is undetermined. The CDR3 is 14 amino acids. Germline CDR1 is SNHLY and CDR2 is FYNNEI. Trimming stripped 8 bases from V and 3 bases from J, with 16 bases between.